The T cell receptor beta chain under discussion was sequenced for a study of T cells in tuberculosis. Between the trimmed V and J ends, which lost 1 base and 6 bases, there was a span of 6 bases. The germline V gene has CDR1 SQVTM and CDR2 ANQGSEA. The CDR3 is made up of 11 amino acids. Clones were read by immunoSEQ multiplex PCR, and TCRdb kept only the in-frame ones, dropping some. The sample contains roughly 92,000 clones, roughly 93% of which appear only once. After thawing and overnight rest, PBMC were stained with GMM-loaded CD1B tetramer, viability dye and anti-CD3 for sorting. CD1B tetramers were loaded with Rhodococcus equi-derived C32 glucose monomycolate. Tetramer-negative cells, approximately 100,000 per donor, were also sorted.

The origin of this receptor is an adult woman with latent tuberculosis. This chain joins TRBV29-1 and TRBJ1-2; D may be TRBD1 (6 bases). The sequencing input was CD1b-GMM tetramer-negative cells sorted from PBMCs. CDR3 protein: CSVEGQDGYTF. For the CDR3, the DNA is TGCAGCGTTGAAGGACAGGATGGCTACACCTTC.